This TCR beta chain emerged from a study of control samples from healthy donors and cancer patients. Some clones are missing from TCRdb's copy, which holds only in-frame ones; the method was immunoSEQ multiplex PCR. The table lists about 12,000 clones, roughly 90% of them singletons. The germline CDR1 and CDR2 sequences are MNHNS and SASEGT. This CDR3 comprises 16 residues. The V gene lost 5 bases and the J gene lost 0 bases, with 14 bases spanning the gap. The source of this sequence is a male donor with melanoma. The source material was formalin-fixed, paraffin-embedded tissue. This sequence joins TRBV6-1 and TRBJ1-3; D is uncertain. Here the CDR3 reads CASSQELGFSGNTIYF. For the CDR3, the DNA is TGTGCCAGCAGTCAAGAATTGGGATTCTCTGGAAACACCATATATTTT.